This T cell receptor (beta chain) was identified in a study of CD8+ T cells in alopecia areata. Study in general: Patients received oral tofacitinib, 5 to 10 mg twice daily, for moderate-to-severe alopecia areata.

Treatment: oral pan-JAK inhibitor, 5-10 mg twice daily. RNA extraction and reverse transcription yielded cDNA as sequencing template. This table comes from immunoSEQ multiplex PCR, and its TCRdb copy is limited to in-frame clones, with some not included. The sample holds about 300,000 clones, roughly 64% seen once. This receptor was identified in a human donor with alopecia areata. This sample comprised CD4+ T cells sorted from blood, obtained at week 24, from a patient treated with tofacitinib.

This CDR3 is CASSLGTNTEAFF. The CDR3 bases are TGTGCCAGCAGCCTGGGGACGAATACTGAAGCTTTCTTT. The J gene is TRBJ1-1, the V gene TRBV11-2, with D maybe TRBD1 (5 bases). In germline, CDR1 is SGHAT, CDR2 FQNNGV. The germline V and J ends were trimmed by 5 bases and 5 bases, with 12 bases remaining between them. The CDR3 runs 13 residues.